This T cell receptor (beta chain) was sequenced for a study of early T cells in non-severe SARS-CoV-2 infection. Study-level background: Sequencing input comprised bulk RNA from unsorted whole blood; chain pairing was not available. Study-wide results and limits: Anti-spike CD8 specificities were favored by VDJdb matching, whose results missed private and CD4 specificities.

A few counts support this clonotype. What it recognizes is unknown. CDR3 length: 17 residues. Germline values: CDR1 MNHNS, CDR2 SASEGT. V was cut by 6 bases and J by 0 bases, with 18 bases left in between. Attachment of unique molecular identifiers to individual cDNA molecules was performed. TCRdb recomputed calls from the 5' RACE reads with MiXCR, one row per CDR3 protein. The sample shows about 61,000 distinct CDR3 sequences, about 12% of them seen only once. The chain recombines TRBV6-1 with TRBJ1-5, with D uncertain. The clonotype originates from an adult who was a healthcare worker with PCR-confirmed SARS-CoV-2 infection or an uninfected control (not recorded which). The donor label of this sample is uncertain. Material: whole blood, obtained at baseline. The CDR3 DNA is TGTGCCAGCAGCGAGCAGGCTTCGGAATATAGCAATCAGCCCCAGCATTTT. Translating gives CASSEQASEYSNQPQHF.